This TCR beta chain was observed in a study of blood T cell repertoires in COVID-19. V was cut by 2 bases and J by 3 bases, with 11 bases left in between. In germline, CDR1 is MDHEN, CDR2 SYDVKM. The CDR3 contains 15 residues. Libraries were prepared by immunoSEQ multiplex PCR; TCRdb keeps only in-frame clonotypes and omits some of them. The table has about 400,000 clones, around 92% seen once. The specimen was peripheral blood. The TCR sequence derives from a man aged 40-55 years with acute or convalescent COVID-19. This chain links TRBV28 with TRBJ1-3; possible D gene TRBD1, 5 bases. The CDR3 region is CASSLDGGGGNTIYF. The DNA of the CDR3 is TGTGCCAGCAGTTTAGACGGGGGAGGTGGAAACACCATATATTTT.